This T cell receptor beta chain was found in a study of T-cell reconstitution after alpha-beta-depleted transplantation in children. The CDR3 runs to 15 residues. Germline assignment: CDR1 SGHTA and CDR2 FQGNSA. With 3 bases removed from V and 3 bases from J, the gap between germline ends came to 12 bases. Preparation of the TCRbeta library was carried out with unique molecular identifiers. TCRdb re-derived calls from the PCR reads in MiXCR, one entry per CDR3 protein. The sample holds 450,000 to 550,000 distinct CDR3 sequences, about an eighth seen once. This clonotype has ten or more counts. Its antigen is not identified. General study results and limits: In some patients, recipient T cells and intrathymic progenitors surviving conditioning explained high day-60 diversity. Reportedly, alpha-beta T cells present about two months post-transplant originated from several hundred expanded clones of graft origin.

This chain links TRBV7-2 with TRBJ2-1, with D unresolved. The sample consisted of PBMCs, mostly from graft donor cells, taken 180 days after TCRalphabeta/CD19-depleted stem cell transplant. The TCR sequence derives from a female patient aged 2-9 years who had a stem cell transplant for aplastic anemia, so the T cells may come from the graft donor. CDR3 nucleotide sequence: TGTGCCAGCAGCTTCGAGGAGAACTACTACAATGAGCAGTTCTTC. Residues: CASSFEENYYNEQFF.